There are many counts of the clone carrying this T cell receptor (beta chain). Its cognate antigen is unknown. Germline CDR1 reads SQVTM; CDR2 reads ANQGSEA. The CDR3 has 15 residues. V gave up 0 bases and J gave up 2 bases, with 11 bases separating them. The data stem from a study of early T cells in non-severe SARS-CoV-2 infection. Study context: Sequencing used unsorted whole-blood bulk RNA, so chains lack pairing. Study-wide results and caveats: Private and CD4 specificities were missed by VDJdb matching, skewed to anti-spike CD8.

TCRdb re-analysed the 5' RACE reads in MiXCR, keeping a single row per CDR3 protein. The sample comprises roughly 34,000 distinct CDR3 sequences, under 5.5% of which are singletons, and roughly 7.7% rests with the top ten. Sequencing was performed on whole blood. The chain uses TRBV29-1 and TRBJ1-3; D call uncertain. The clonotype comes from an adult who was a healthcare worker with PCR-confirmed SARS-CoV-2 infection or an uninfected control (not recorded which). The CDR3 sequence is CSVEDQRTAGNTIYF. The CDR3 bases are TGCAGCGTTGAAGATCAACGTACAGCTGGAAACACCATATATTTT.